The T cell receptor beta chain described here comes from a study of OX40 agonist ivuxolimab in advanced cancers. Study results and caveats: Fewer expanded clones were found on average in CD4+ than in CD8+ T cells. Antigen targets of the expanded peripheral T cells went undetermined.

On this clone: Its antigen is unknown.

V was pared by 5 bases and J by 5 bases, with 3 bases of the junction left unmatched. The germline gives CDR1 SGHNT, CDR2 YYREEE (reference sequence). This CDR3 is 14 amino acids long. Using immunoSEQ multiplex PCR, the repertoire was profiled, and TCRdb retains in-frame clones only, with some absent. This table holds around 70,000 clones, roughly 80% found once. The cohort excluded patients with autoimmune disease history or systemic immunosuppression. The sample here was CD4+ or CD8+ T cells sorted from blood, taken in a trial of the OX40 agonist ivuxolimab. The source is an adult with an advanced solid tumor such as melanoma, head and neck, liver or kidney cancer. The V call is TRBV5-4, the J call TRBJ2-7, with 14 bases matching TRBD2. The CDR3 DNA reads as TGTGCCAGCAGTTCGACTAGCGGGGGGGACGAGCAGTACTTC. Amino acids: CASSSTSGGDEQYF.